This note documents a single T cell receptor (beta chain) sequence. What it binds is unknown. This table comes from immunoSEQ multiplex PCR, and its TCRdb copy is limited to in-frame clones, with some not included. The table lists 2,100,000 or so clones, approximately 94% of them singletons. CD4+ cells were split into CD45RA+ naive and CD45RA-negative memory subsets. The sample is drawn from a study of shared clonotypes between healthy human individuals. Study results and limitations: Some naive CD4 clonotypes, roughly 5%, turned up in common across four donors. The genetic and exposure-history diversity represented was limited by few donors.

Trimming took 3 bases from V and 0 from J, leaving 12 bases between them. This CDR3 is built from 16 residues. CDR1 is KGHSH, CDR2 LQKENI, per germline. The clonotype was recovered from a man between 18 and 29 years old in good health. The chain recombines TRBV18 with TRBJ1-3; no firm D call. The source material was naive CD4+ T cells sorted from blood. Subset noted: CD45RA+ positively selected. The CDR3 DNA follows: TGTGCCAGCTCACCTGTGACGGGTAGCTCTGGAAACACCATATATTTT. Its protein product is CASSPVTGSSGNTIYF. Together with reference TRBV18 and TRBJ1-3, the CDR3 gives the full variable domain: NAGVMQNPRHLVRRRGQEARLRCSPMKGHSHVYWYRQLPEEGLKFMVYLQKENIIDESGMPKERFSAEFPKEGPSILRIQQVVRGDSAAYFCASSPVTGSSGNTIYFGEGSWLTVV.